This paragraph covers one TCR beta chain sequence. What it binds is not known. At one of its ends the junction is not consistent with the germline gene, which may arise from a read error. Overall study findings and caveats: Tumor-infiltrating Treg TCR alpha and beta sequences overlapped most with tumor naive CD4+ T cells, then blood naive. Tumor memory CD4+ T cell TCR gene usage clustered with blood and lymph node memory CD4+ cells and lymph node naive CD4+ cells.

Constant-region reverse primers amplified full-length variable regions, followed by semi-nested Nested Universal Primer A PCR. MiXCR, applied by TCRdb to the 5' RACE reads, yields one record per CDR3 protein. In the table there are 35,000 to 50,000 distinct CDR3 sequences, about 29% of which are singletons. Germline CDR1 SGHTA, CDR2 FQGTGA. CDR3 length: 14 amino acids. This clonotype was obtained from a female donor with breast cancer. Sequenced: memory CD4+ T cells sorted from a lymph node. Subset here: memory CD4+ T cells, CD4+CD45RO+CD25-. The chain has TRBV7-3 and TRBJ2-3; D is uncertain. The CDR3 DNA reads TGTACCAGCAGCTTAGAACCATCCACAGATACGCAGTATTTT. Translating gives CTSSLEPSTDTQYF.